This TCR beta chain was sequenced during a study of neurological immune-mediated disorders. Ten or more counts support this clonotype. The target antigen is unknown. This CDR3 comprises 15 residues. The ends lost 5 bases at V and 6 bases at J; junction bases unmatched: 8. Study observations and caveats: Among expanded clones, no CDR3 amino acid sequences were shared across subjects, a pattern suggesting private repertoires in all groups.

The cDNA was generated through 5'RACE incorporating 10-nucleotide random UMIs. TCRdb processed the 5' RACE reads anew with MiXCR; each CDR3 protein has one entry. This repertoire shows over 45,000 distinct CDR3 sequences, roughly 26% found once; its top ten account for 20% to 30%. The TCR was taken from a woman in her 70s in good health. The V and J genes are TRBV12-3 or TRBV12-4 and TRBJ2-3; 10 nucleotides agree with TRBD1. Sequencing was done on a sample of PBMCs. CDR3: CASSPGTGAGDTQYF. CDR3 DNA: TGTGCCAGCAGTCCGGGGACAGGGGCAGGCGATACGCAGTATTTT.